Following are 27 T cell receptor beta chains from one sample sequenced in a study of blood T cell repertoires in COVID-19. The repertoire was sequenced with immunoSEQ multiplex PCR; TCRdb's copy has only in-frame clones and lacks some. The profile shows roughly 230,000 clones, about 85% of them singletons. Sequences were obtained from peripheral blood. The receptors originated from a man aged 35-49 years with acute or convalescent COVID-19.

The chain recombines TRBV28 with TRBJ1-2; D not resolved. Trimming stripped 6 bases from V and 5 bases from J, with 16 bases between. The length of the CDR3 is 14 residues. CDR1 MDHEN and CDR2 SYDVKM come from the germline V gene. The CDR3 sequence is CASSSVYPGYGYTF. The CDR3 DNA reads TGTGCCAGCAGCTCGGTATACCCGGGGTATGGCTACACCTTC.

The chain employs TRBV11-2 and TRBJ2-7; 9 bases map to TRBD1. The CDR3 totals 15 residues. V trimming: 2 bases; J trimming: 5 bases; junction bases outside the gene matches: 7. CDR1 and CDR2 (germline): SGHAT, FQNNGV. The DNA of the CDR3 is TGTGCCAGCAGCTTAACGCCGGACAGGGGCGACGAGCAGTACTTC. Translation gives CASSLTPDRGDEQYF.

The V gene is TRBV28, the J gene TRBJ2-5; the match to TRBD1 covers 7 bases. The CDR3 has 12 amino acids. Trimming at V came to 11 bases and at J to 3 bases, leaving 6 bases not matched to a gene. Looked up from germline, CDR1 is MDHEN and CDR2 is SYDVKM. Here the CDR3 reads CAAETGKETQYF. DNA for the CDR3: TGTGCCGCAGAGACAGGGAAAGAGACCCAGTACTTC. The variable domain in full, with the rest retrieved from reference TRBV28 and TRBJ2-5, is DVKVTQSSRYLVKRTGEKVFLECVQDMDHENMFWYRQDPGLGLRLIYFSYDVKMKEKGDIPEGYSVSREKKERFSLILESASTNQTSMYLCAAETGKETQYFGPGTRLLVL.

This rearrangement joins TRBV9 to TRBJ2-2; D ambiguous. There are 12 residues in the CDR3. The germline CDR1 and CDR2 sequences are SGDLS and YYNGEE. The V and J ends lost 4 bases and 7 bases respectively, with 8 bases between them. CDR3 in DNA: TGTGCCAGCAGCTCCCCGGGCGGGGAGCTGTTTTTT. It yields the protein CASSSPGGELFF.

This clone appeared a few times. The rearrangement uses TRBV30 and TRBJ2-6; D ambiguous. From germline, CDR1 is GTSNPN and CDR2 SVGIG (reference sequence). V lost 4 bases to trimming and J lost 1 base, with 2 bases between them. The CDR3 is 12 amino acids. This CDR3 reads CAWTSGANVLTF. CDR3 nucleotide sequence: TGTGCCTGGACGTCTGGGGCCAACGTCCTGACTTTC.

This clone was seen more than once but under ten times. CDR3: CASSPRGGYGYTF. CDR3 DNA sequence: TGTGCCAGCAGTCCTCGAGGGGGCTATGGCTACACCTTC. This chain links TRBV12-3 or TRBV12-4 with TRBJ1-2; weak D call: TRBD1 (6 bases). The CDR3 totals 13 residues. Trimming shortened V by 5 bases and J by 4 bases, and 11 bases separated the two germline ends.

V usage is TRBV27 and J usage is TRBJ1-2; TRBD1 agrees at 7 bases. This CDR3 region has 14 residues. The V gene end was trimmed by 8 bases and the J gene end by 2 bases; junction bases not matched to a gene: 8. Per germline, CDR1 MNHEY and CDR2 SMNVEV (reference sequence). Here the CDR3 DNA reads TGTGCCAGCGGACAGGCCCCCTTAAACTATGGCTACACCTTC. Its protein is CASGQAPLNYGYTF.

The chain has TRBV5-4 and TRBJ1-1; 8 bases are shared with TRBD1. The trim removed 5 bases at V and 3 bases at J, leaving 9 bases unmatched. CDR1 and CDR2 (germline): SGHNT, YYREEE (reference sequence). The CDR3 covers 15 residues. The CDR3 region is CASRAQGAGDTEAFF. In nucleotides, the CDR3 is TGTGCCAGCAGGGCTCAGGGGGCGGGGGACACTGAAGCTTTCTTT.

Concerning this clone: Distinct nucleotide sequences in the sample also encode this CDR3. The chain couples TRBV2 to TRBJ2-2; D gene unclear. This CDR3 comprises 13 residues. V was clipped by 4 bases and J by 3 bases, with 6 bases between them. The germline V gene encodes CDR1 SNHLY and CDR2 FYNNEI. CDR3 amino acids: CASSVRDTGELFF. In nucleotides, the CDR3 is TGTGCCAGCAGTGTCCGGGACACCGGGGAGCTGTTTTTT.

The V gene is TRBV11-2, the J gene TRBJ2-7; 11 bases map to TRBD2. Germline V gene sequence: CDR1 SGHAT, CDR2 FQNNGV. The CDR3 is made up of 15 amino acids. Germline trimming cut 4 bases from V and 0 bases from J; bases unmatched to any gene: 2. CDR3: CASSSSGGSSYEQYF. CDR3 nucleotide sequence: TGTGCCAGCAGCTCTAGCGGGGGGAGCTCCTACGAGCAGTACTTC.

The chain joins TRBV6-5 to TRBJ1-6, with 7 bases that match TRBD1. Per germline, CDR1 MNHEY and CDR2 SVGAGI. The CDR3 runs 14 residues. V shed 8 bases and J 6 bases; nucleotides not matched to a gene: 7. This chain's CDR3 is CASAPAGGNSPLHF. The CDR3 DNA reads TGTGCCAGCGCCCCGGCAGGGGGTAATTCACCCCTCCACTTT.

CDR3 bases: TGCGCCAGCAGTGAGTCGGGCGGGAGAGTCTCCGGAAACACCATATATTTT. It encodes CASSESGGRVSGNTIYF. The chain employs TRBV10-2 and TRBJ1-3; D unclear. Germline CDR1 and CDR2: WSHSY and SAAADI. Deletions cut 0 bases from V and 4 bases from J, with 16 bases between. CDR3 length: 17 amino acids.

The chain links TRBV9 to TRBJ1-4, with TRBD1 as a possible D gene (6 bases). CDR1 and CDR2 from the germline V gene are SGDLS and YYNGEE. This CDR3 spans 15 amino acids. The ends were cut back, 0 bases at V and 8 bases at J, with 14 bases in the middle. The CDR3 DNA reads TGTGCCAGCAGCGTAGCGGGCAGGGGTAACGAAAAACTGTTTTTT. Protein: CASSVAGRGNEKLFF.

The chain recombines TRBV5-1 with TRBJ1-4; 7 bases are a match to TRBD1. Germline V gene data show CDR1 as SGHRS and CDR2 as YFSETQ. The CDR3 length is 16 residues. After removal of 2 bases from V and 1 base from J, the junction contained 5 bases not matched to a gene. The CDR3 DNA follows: TGCGCCAGCAGCTTAGGGTCAGGGGGAACTAATGAAAAACTGTTTTTT. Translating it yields CASSLGSGGTNEKLFF.

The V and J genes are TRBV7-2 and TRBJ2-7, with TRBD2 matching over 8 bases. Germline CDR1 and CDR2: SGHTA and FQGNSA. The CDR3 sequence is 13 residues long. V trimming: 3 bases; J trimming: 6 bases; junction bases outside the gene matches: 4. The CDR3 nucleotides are TGTGCCAGCAGCTTGTCGGGGGGGGGCGAGCAGTACTTC. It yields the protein CASSLSGGGEQYF.

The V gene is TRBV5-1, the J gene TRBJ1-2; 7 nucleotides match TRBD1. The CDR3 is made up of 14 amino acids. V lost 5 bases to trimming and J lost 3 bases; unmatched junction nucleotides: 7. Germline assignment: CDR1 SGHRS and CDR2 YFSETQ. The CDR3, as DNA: TGCGCCAGCAGTCCCCCCGGACAGGACTATGGCTACACCTTC. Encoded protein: CASSPPGQDYGYTF.

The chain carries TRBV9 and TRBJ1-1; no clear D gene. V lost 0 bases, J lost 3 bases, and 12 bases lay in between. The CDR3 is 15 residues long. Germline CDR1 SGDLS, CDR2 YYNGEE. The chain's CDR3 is CASSVGEPADTEAFF. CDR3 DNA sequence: TGTGCCAGCAGCGTAGGTGAACCCGCGGACACTGAAGCTTTCTTT.

CDR3 sequence: CASIRDSEVYGYTF. Written as DNA, the CDR3 is TGTGCCAGCATACGGGACAGTGAAGTTTATGGCTACACCTTC. The J gene is TRBJ1-2, the V gene TRBV2, with TRBD1 identical over 7 bases. CDR1 is SNHLY and CDR2 is FYNNEI in the germline V gene. V lost 7 bases, J lost 5 bases, and 10 bases stayed unmatched. The CDR3 has 14 residues.

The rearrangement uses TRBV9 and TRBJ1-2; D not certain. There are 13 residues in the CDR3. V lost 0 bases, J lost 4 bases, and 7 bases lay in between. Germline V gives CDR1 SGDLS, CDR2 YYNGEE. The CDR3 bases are TGTGCCAGCAGCGTAGACAGTATCTATGGCTACACCTTC. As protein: CASSVDSIYGYTF.

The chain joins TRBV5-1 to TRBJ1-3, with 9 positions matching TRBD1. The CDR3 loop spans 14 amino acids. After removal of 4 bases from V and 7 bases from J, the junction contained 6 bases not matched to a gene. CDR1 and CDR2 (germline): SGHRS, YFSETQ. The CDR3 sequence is CASSTGTGSNTIYF. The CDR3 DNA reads TGCGCCAGCAGCACCGGGACAGGGTCTAACACCATATATTTT.

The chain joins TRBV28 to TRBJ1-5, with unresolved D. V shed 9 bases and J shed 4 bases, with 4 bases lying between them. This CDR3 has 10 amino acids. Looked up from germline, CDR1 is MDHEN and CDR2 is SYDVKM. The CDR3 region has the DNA TGTGCCAGTAATAATCAGCCCCAGCATTTT. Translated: CASNNQPQHF.

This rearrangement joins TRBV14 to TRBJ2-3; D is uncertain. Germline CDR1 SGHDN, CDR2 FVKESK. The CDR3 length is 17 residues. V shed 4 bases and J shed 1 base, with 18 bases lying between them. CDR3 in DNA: TGTGCCAGCAGCCTTATTCGATTTGGCAGGCGCACAGATACGCAGTATTTT. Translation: CASSLIRFGRRTDTQYF.

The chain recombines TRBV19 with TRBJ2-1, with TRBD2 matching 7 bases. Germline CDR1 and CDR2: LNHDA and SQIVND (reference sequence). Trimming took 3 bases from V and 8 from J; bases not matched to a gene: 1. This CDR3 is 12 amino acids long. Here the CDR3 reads CASSIRGDEQFF. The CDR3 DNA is TGTGCCAGTAGTATCCGGGGGGATGAGCAGTTCTTC.

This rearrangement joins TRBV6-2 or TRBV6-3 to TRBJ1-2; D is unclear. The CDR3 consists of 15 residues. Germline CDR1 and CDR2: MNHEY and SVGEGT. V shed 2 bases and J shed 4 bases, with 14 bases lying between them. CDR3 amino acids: CASSYGSGFSYGYTF. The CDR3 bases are TGTGCCAGCAGTTACGGCTCCGGGTTCTCCTATGGCTACACCTTC.

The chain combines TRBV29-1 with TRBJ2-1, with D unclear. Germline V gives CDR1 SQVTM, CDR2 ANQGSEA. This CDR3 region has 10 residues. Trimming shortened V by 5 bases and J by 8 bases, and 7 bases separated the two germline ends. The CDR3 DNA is TGCAGCGTTTTGGTAGATGAGCAGTTCTTC. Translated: CSVLVDEQFF.

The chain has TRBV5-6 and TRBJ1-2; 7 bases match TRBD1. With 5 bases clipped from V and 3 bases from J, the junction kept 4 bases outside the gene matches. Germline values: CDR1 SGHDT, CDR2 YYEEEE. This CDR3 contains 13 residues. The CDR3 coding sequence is TGTGCCAGCAGGTACACAGGGGACTATGGCTACACCTTC. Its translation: CASRYTGDYGYTF.

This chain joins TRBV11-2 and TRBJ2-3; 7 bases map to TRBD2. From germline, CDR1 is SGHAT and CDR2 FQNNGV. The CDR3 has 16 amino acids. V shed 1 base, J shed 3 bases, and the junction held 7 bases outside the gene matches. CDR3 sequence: CASSLGPRGDTDTQYF. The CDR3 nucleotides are TGTGCCAGCAGCTTAGGGCCTCGGGGGGATACAGATACGCAGTATTTT.